This is a list of T cell receptor beta chains from one sample in a study of quantifying T cell responses using KT2 cells. MiXCR was run by TCRdb on the UMI-ligation and nested PCR reads, yielding one entry per CDR3 protein. The table lists around 35,000 distinct CDR3 sequences, about 9.4% of them singletons. The sample comprised PBMCs spiked with cells of the T cell clone KT2. These receptors were taken from a human donor. CDR3s include the opening cysteine and the closing phenylalanine or tryptophan. The order of the fields is J gene, V gene, clone size, D gene, CDR3 DNA, CDR3 protein. A D gene is named only where the DNA matches it firmly. Clone size is given for some rows only: seen once, a few or many times, or a class if the clone is expanded.

j_call: TRBJ2-6
v_call: TRBV4-3
clone_size: many
d_call: -
cdr3_nt: TGCGCCAGCAGCCAAGATTCGGGGACGGGGAGTGGGGCCAACGTCCTGACTTTC
cdr3_aa: CASSQDSGTGSGANVLTF

j_call: TRBJ2-2
v_call: TRBV24-1
clone_size: -
d_call: -
cdr3_nt: TGTGCCACCGCCGGGACTGGCACCGGGGAGCTGTTTTTT
cdr3_aa: CATAGTGTGELFF

j_call: TRBJ1-5
v_call: TRBV12-5
clone_size: few
d_call: -
cdr3_nt: TGTGCTAGTGGTTTGGTCCTTAATGCACAGGCTAGTAATCAGCCCCAGCATTTT
cdr3_aa: CASGLVLNAQASNQPQHF

j_call: TRBJ2-2
v_call: TRBV5-1
clone_size: few
d_call: -
cdr3_nt: TGCGCCAGCCGCGGTAGCAACACCGGGGAGCTGTTTTTT
cdr3_aa: CASRGSNTGELFF

j_call: TRBJ2-1
v_call: TRBV9
clone_size: -
d_call: -
cdr3_nt: TGTGCCAGCAGCGTCGAGGGCCGGAGCCACAATGAGCAGTTCTTC
cdr3_aa: CASSVEGRSHNEQFF

j_call: TRBJ1-4
v_call: TRBV18
clone_size: -
d_call: -
cdr3_nt: TGTGCCAGCTCACCAACAGACGGCACAACTAATGAAAAACTGTTTTTT
cdr3_aa: CASSPTDGTTNEKLFF

j_call: TRBJ2-7
v_call: TRBV12-3/TRBV12-4
clone_size: many
d_call: -
cdr3_nt: TGTGCCAGCAGTTTAAATCTGGGCCTCCCTGGGTGCGAGCAGTACTTC
cdr3_aa: CASSLNLGLPGCEQYF

j_call: TRBJ2-6
v_call: TRBV30
clone_size: many
d_call: -
cdr3_nt: TGTGCCTGGAGTGTTGTGACAGCCTCTGGGGCCAACGTCCTGACTTTC
cdr3_aa: CAWSVVTASGANVLTF

j_call: TRBJ2-1
v_call: TRBV7-2
clone_size: many
d_call: -
cdr3_nt: TGTGCCAGCAGCTTAGCGCTGGCAGTTGAGCAGTTCTTC
cdr3_aa: CASSLALAVEQFF

j_call: TRBJ2-3
v_call: TRBV11-2
clone_size: -
d_call: -
cdr3_nt: TGTGCCAGCAGCCCTGAATTGGTCACGCAGTATTTT
cdr3_aa: CASSPELVTQYF

j_call: TRBJ2-5
v_call: TRBV2
clone_size: many
d_call: -
cdr3_nt: TGTGCCAGCAGTGAAGCAGGCCGTAGAGGGACCCAGTACTTC
cdr3_aa: CASSEAGRRGTQYF

j_call: TRBJ2-3
v_call: TRBV18
clone_size: many
d_call: -
cdr3_nt: TGTGCCAGCTCACCAGAATCTGGTACAGATACGCAGTATTTT
cdr3_aa: CASSPESGTDTQYF

j_call: TRBJ2-5
v_call: TRBV12-3/TRBV12-4
clone_size: -
d_call: -
cdr3_nt: TGTGCCAGCAGTTTACGGCGTGCGGGGGAGACCCAGTACTTC
cdr3_aa: CASSLRRAGETQYF

j_call: TRBJ2-3
v_call: TRBV5-1
clone_size: many
d_call: -
cdr3_nt: TGCGCCAGCAGACCGGGACAAACAAGCACAGATACGCAGTATTTT
cdr3_aa: CASRPGQTSTDTQYF

j_call: TRBJ1-1
v_call: TRBV6-1
clone_size: many
d_call: TRBD1
cdr3_nt: TGTGCCAGCAGTATCTCAGGGGGCACTGAAGCTTTCTTT
cdr3_aa: CASSISGGTEAFF

j_call: TRBJ1-1
v_call: TRBV12-3/TRBV12-4
clone_size: few
d_call: -
cdr3_nt: TGTGCCAGCAGTTTAGTCGGGTTGGGCGTCACTGAAGCTTTCTTT
cdr3_aa: CASSLVGLGVTEAFF

j_call: TRBJ2-1
v_call: TRBV15
clone_size: few
d_call: -
cdr3_nt: TGTGCCACCAGCAGAGTGTCCGGGAAACAGTACAATGAGCAGTTCTTC
cdr3_aa: CATSRVSGKQYNEQFF

j_call: TRBJ2-4
v_call: TRBV29-1
clone_size: few
d_call: -
cdr3_nt: TGCAGCGTTGAGATGGGGCTGACGAGCTCCAAAAACATTCAGTACTTC
cdr3_aa: CSVEMGLTSSKNIQYF

j_call: TRBJ2-6
v_call: TRBV7-9
clone_size: many
d_call: -
cdr3_nt: TGTGCCAGCAGCTTCTCAGGCGAGTCTGGGGCCAACGTCCTGACTTTC
cdr3_aa: CASSFSGESGANVLTF

j_call: TRBJ2-3
v_call: TRBV5-1
clone_size: few
d_call: -
cdr3_nt: TGCGCCAGCAGCTTAGTCCGCGGGCGCACAGATACGCAGTATTTT
cdr3_aa: CASSLVRGRTDTQYF

j_call: TRBJ2-1
v_call: TRBV7-8
clone_size: many
d_call: -
cdr3_nt: TGTGCCAGCAGTCACGGACAGAACAATGAGCAGTTCTTC
cdr3_aa: CASSHGQNNEQFF

j_call: TRBJ1-4
v_call: TRBV6-6
clone_size: many
d_call: -
cdr3_nt: TGTGCCAGCAGTTACTCGTCCAGAGACCCAGGGGAAAAACTGTTTTTT
cdr3_aa: CASSYSSRDPGEKLFF

j_call: TRBJ2-7
v_call: TRBV3-1
clone_size: few
d_call: -
cdr3_nt: TGTGCCAGCAGCCCAACAGGCTACGAGCAGTACTTC
cdr3_aa: CASSPTGYEQYF

j_call: TRBJ2-7
v_call: TRBV14
clone_size: -
d_call: -
cdr3_nt: TGTGCCAGCAGCCACCCTGACAGGACCTACGAGCAGTACTTC
cdr3_aa: CASSHPDRTYEQYF

j_call: TRBJ1-5
v_call: TRBV7-6
clone_size: many
d_call: -
cdr3_nt: TGTGCCAGCAGCCACGGGTCCAATATGGGAAGCAATCAGCCCCAGCATTTT
cdr3_aa: CASSHGSNMGSNQPQHF

j_call: TRBJ1-6
v_call: TRBV7-2
clone_size: many
d_call: TRBD1
cdr3_nt: TGTGCCAGCAGCTTAGTCTCCGGGACAGGGGACTCACCCCTCCACTTT
cdr3_aa: CASSLVSGTGDSPLHF

j_call: TRBJ1-4
v_call: TRBV2
clone_size: few
d_call: -
cdr3_nt: TGTGCCAGCAGTGACCCCGACAGTTTTGAAAAACTGTTTTTT
cdr3_aa: CASSDPDSFEKLFF

j_call: TRBJ1-2
v_call: TRBV11-2
clone_size: -
d_call: -
cdr3_nt: TGTGCCAGCAGCTTCTCATCGGGCCCTAACTATGGCTACACCTTC
cdr3_aa: CASSFSSGPNYGYTF

j_call: TRBJ2-7
v_call: TRBV7-2
clone_size: -
d_call: -
cdr3_nt: TGTGCCAGCAGCAAGCAGGATTACGAGCAGTACTTC
cdr3_aa: CASSKQDYEQYF

j_call: TRBJ1-4
v_call: TRBV5-1
clone_size: few
d_call: -
cdr3_nt: TGCGCCAGCAGTCGGGGGGACGGTGCAACTAATGAAAAACTGTTTTTT
cdr3_aa: CASSRGDGATNEKLFF

j_call: TRBJ2-3
v_call: TRBV20-1
clone_size: many
d_call: TRBD2
cdr3_nt: TGCAGTGCTAGAGATGGCAGCGGGGGGGTAACGTCGCAGTATTTT
cdr3_aa: CSARDGSGGVTSQYF

j_call: TRBJ1-2
v_call: TRBV2
clone_size: few
d_call: TRBD1
cdr3_nt: TGTGCCAGCTCCCAGGGGGGGAACTATGGCTACACCTTC
cdr3_aa: CASSQGGNYGYTF

j_call: TRBJ1-5
v_call: TRBV10-3
clone_size: once
d_call: TRBD1
cdr3_nt: TGTGCCGCCGGACAGGGGGGCAATCAGCCCCAGCATTTT
cdr3_aa: CAAGQGGNQPQHF

j_call: TRBJ2-5
v_call: TRBV11-2
clone_size: few
d_call: TRBD2
cdr3_nt: TGTGCCAGCAGCCAGCGGGAGCCCGAGAAGACCCAGTACTTC
cdr3_aa: CASSQREPEKTQYF

j_call: TRBJ2-7
v_call: TRBV14
clone_size: few
d_call: -
cdr3_nt: TGTGCCAGCAGCCAAGATACCCCCTGGGGTGTGCAGTACTTC
cdr3_aa: CASSQDTPWGVQYF

j_call: TRBJ1-4
v_call: TRBV27
clone_size: -
d_call: -
cdr3_nt: TGTGCCAGCAGTTTGAGAGCCCCCAGCCAAAAACTGTTTTTT
cdr3_aa: CASSLRAPSQKLFF

j_call: TRBJ2-7
v_call: TRBV6-1
clone_size: -
d_call: TRBD1
cdr3_nt: TGTGCCAGCAGTGTCGACGAGGGGGCGTCTAACCACGAGCAGTACTTC
cdr3_aa: CASSVDEGASNHEQYF

j_call: TRBJ2-5
v_call: TRBV5-1
clone_size: -
d_call: -
cdr3_nt: TGCGCCAGCAGCCCGCAGGAGGGCCCAGAGACCCAGTACTTC
cdr3_aa: CASSPQEGPETQYF

j_call: TRBJ1-2
v_call: TRBV7-8
clone_size: many
d_call: TRBD1
cdr3_nt: TGTGCCAGCAGCTATTACATACACCGGGACAGGGGGCGCCGAGTAGGCTACACCTTC
cdr3_aa: CASSYYIHRDRGRRVGYTF

j_call: TRBJ2-5
v_call: TRBV20-1
clone_size: many
d_call: -
cdr3_nt: TGCAGTGCTAGACGACCCGTTGTGGACCAAGAGACCCAGTACTTC
cdr3_aa: CSARRPVVDQETQYF

j_call: TRBJ2-1
v_call: TRBV5-1
clone_size: -
d_call: -
cdr3_nt: TGCGCCAGCAGCTTGGGCCTACTTCAGTTCTTC
cdr3_aa: CASSLGLLQFF

j_call: TRBJ2-5
v_call: TRBV20-1
clone_size: few
d_call: TRBD2
cdr3_nt: TGCAGTGCTAACACGCGGGGGGGCAAAGAGACCCAGTACTTC
cdr3_aa: CSANTRGGKETQYF

j_call: TRBJ2-5
v_call: TRBV15
clone_size: few
d_call: TRBD2
cdr3_nt: TGTGCCACCAGCAGAGCGCGAGCGGGGGAAGAGACCCAGTACTTC
cdr3_aa: CATSRARAGEETQYF

j_call: TRBJ1-4
v_call: TRBV2
clone_size: -
d_call: -
cdr3_nt: TGTGCCAGCAGGGCAGGTAATGAAAAACTGTTTTTT
cdr3_aa: CASRAGNEKLFF

j_call: TRBJ2-7
v_call: TRBV28
clone_size: -
d_call: -
cdr3_nt: TGTGCCAGTCCCCCCGGGCCGCGGATCCTCGACGAGCAGTACTTC
cdr3_aa: CASPPGPRILDEQYF

j_call: TRBJ2-5
v_call: TRBV7-9
clone_size: -
d_call: -
cdr3_nt: TGTGCCAGCAGCCACAGGGAGTTAAGACAAGAGACCCAGTACTTC
cdr3_aa: CASSHRELRQETQYF

j_call: TRBJ2-5
v_call: TRBV5-1
clone_size: few
d_call: TRBD1
cdr3_nt: TGCGCCAGCAGGACAGGGGGCAACCAAGAGACCCAGTACTTC
cdr3_aa: CASRTGGNQETQYF

j_call: TRBJ2-3
v_call: TRBV5-5
clone_size: many
d_call: TRBD2
cdr3_nt: TGTGCCAGCAGCTTAGTGAGCGGGACCACAGATACGCAGTATTTT
cdr3_aa: CASSLVSGTTDTQYF

j_call: TRBJ1-2
v_call: TRBV6-2/TRBV6-3
clone_size: few
d_call: -
cdr3_nt: TGTGCCAGCAGTTATTCCGAGATATTTGATGGCTACACCTTC
cdr3_aa: CASSYSEIFDGYTF

j_call: TRBJ1-2
v_call: TRBV6-5
clone_size: -
d_call: -
cdr3_nt: TGTGCCAGCAGTTCCTTCCCGGTGGGTACCTACACCTTC
cdr3_aa: CASSSFPVGTYTF

j_call: TRBJ1-1
v_call: TRBV5-1
clone_size: few
d_call: -
cdr3_nt: TGCGCCAGCAGCTGGTCAACCCGCCGGACTGAAGCTTTCTTT
cdr3_aa: CASSWSTRRTEAFF

j_call: TRBJ2-7
v_call: TRBV6-7
clone_size: many
d_call: -
cdr3_nt: TGTGCCAGCATTCGGCGCCTCTCCTACGAGCAGTACTTC
cdr3_aa: CASIRRLSYEQYF

j_call: TRBJ2-3
v_call: TRBV7-9
clone_size: -
d_call: TRBD2
cdr3_nt: TGTGCCAGCAGCGCTCTAGCGGGACCGGCCGGGTTGACAGATACGCAGTATTTT
cdr3_aa: CASSALAGPAGLTDTQYF